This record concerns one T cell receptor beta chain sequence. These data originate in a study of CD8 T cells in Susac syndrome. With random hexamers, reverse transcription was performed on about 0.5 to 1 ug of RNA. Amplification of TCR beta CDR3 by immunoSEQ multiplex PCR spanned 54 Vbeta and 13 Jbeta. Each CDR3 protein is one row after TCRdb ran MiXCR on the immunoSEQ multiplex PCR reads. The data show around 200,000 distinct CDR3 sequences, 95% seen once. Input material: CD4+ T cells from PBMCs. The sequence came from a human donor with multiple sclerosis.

In DNA, the CDR3 is TGTGCCAGCAGTAGGGCAGCCGACACTGAAGCTTTCTTT. Translating it yields CASSRAADTEAFF. V usage is TRBV21-1 and J usage is TRBJ1-1. TRBV21-1 is shown as a pseudogene. CDR3 length equals 13 residues.